A selection of T cell receptor beta chains follows, all from one sample in a study of early T cells in non-severe SARS-CoV-2 infection. MiXCR, run by TCRdb on the 5' RACE reads, gives a single entry per CDR3 protein. The sample has more than 50,000 distinct CDR3 sequences, over 8% seen once. The sample consisted of whole blood. Every receptor here comes from an adult who was a healthcare worker with PCR-confirmed SARS-CoV-2 infection or an uninfected control (not recorded which). Each CDR3 is given with its conserved first and last residue. A D gene is named only where the DNA matches it firmly. Size tells how often a clone was seen (once, few, many) or the class of an expanded clone, and some rows leave it out.

abundance | j_gene | v_gene | d_gene | CDR3aa | CDR3nt
few | TRBJ2-2 | TRBV24-1 | NA | CATSDRRVPNTGELFF | TGTGCCACCAGTGACCGCAGGGTCCCGAACACCGGGGAGCTGTTTTTT
many | TRBJ2-2 | TRBV20-1 | TRBD2 | CSASTSGSENTGELFF | TGCAGTGCTAGTACGAGCGGGAGTGAGAACACCGGGGAGCTGTTTTTT
many | TRBJ1-5 | TRBV20-1 | NA | CSGGGKDQPQHF | TGCAGTGGCGGGGGAAAAGATCAGCCCCAGCATTTT
NA | TRBJ2-7 | TRBV29-1 | NA | CSAKTPGLFHEQYF | TGCAGCGCCAAAACCCCCGGACTATTCCACGAGCAGTACTTC
NA | TRBJ2-1 | TRBV20-1 | TRBD2 | CSAFTFTSGSYNEQFF | TGCAGTGCCTTCACCTTTACTAGCGGGAGTTACAATGAGCAGTTCTTC
many | TRBJ2-5 | TRBV7-6 | NA | CASSVWTGDLGGTQYF | TGTGCCAGCAGCGTCTGGACAGGAGATTTGGGGGGGACCCAGTACTTC
few | TRBJ2-1 | TRBV20-1 | TRBD2 | CSASPGLAGEYNEQFF | TGCAGTGCTTCCCCGGGACTAGCGGGAGAATACAATGAGCAGTTCTTC
once | TRBJ2-1 | TRBV5-1 | TRBD2 | CASTDTSGSQNEQFF | TGCGCCAGCACCGATACTAGCGGGAGTCAGAATGAGCAGTTCTTC
NA | TRBJ2-1 | TRBV4-2 | TRBD1 | CASSQETGLYYNEQFF | TGTGCCAGCAGCCAAGAGACAGGGTTATACTACAATGAGCAGTTCTTC
many | TRBJ1-5 | TRBV10-3 | NA | CAISEVGSNQPQHF | TGTGCCATCAGTGAGGTGGGTAGCAATCAGCCCCAGCATTTT
NA | TRBJ1-2 | TRBV20-1 | NA | CSARGRTHYGYTF | TGCAGTGCTAGAGGCAGGACCCACTATGGCTACACCTTC
many | TRBJ2-3 | TRBV20-1 | NA | CSARAGLSDTQYF | TGCAGTGCTAGAGCTGGACTTTCAGATACGCAGTATTTT
many | TRBJ2-1 | TRBV7-9 | TRBD2 | CASSLTTSGRGNEQFF | TGTGCCAGCAGCCTGACTACTAGCGGGAGGGGGAATGAGCAGTTCTTC
many | TRBJ2-1 | TRBV2 | TRBD2 | CASSLYSGGRPDEQFF | TGTGCCAGCAGTCTTTATAGCGGGGGACGCCCCGATGAGCAGTTCTTC
NA | TRBJ1-1 | TRBV7-2 | NA | CASSPLVGGGTEAFF | TGTGCCAGCAGCCCACTAGTGGGAGGGGGGACGGAAGCTTTCTTT
NA | TRBJ1-3 | TRBV5-1 | NA | CASTENSGNTIYF | TGCGCCAGCACGGAGAACTCTGGAAACACCATATATTTT
many | TRBJ2-5 | TRBV5-5 | TRBD2 | CASSPREGRETQYF | TGTGCCAGCAGCCCCAGGGAGGGTAGAGAGACCCAGTACTTC
NA | TRBJ2-7 | TRBV3-1 | NA | CASSARVLASPYEQYF | TGTGCCAGCAGCGCCCGTGTGCTAGCGAGTCCCTACGAGCAGTACTTC
few | TRBJ2-5 | TRBV29-1 | TRBD1 | CSVSPGQGVETQYF | TGCAGCGTGTCTCCGGGACAGGGGGTAGAGACCCAGTACTTC
many | TRBJ2-2 | TRBV5-1 | NA | CASSSDGVPGTGELFF | TGCGCCAGCAGCTCTGACGGAGTTCCGGGGACCGGGGAGCTGTTTTTT
many | TRBJ1-4 | TRBV7-2 | TRBD1 | CASSPTGVPNEKLFF | TGTGCCAGCAGCCCAACAGGGGTCCCTAATGAAAAACTGTTTTTT
many | TRBJ2-7 | TRBV7-8 | NA | CASSDAFGHPITYEQYF | TGTGCCAGCAGCGACGCCTTCGGACATCCAATTACCTACGAGCAGTACTTC
NA | TRBJ2-7 | TRBV27 | NA | CASSLYNPPGTEQYF | TGTGCCAGCAGTTTATATAACCCCCCGGGGACCGAGCAGTACTTC
few | TRBJ2-6 | TRBV18 | NA | CASSGNSGANVLTF | TGTGCCAGCTCAGGGAACTCTGGGGCCAACGTCCTGACTTTC
NA | TRBJ1-2 | TRBV20-1 | NA | CSASPVGGYTF | TGCAGTGCTAGCCCCGTGGGAGGCTACACCTTC
many | TRBJ2-5 | TRBV20-1 | TRBD1 | CSARNPRTGEETQYF | TGCAGTGCTAGAAATCCAAGGACAGGGGAAGAGACCCAGTACTTC
NA | TRBJ2-2 | TRBV7-9 | NA | CASSGWDTGELFF | TGTGCCAGCAGCGGATGGGACACCGGGGAGCTGTTTTTT
many | TRBJ2-3 | TRBV11-3 | TRBD2 | CASSRGGLSDTQYF | TGTGCCAGCAGCCGGGGGGGGTTATCAGATACGCAGTATTTT
NA | TRBJ2-7 | TRBV5-6 | NA | CASSHAGIKSYEQYF | TGTGCCAGCAGCCACGCAGGGATTAAGTCCTACGAGCAGTACTTC
NA | TRBJ1-2 | TRBV5-1 | NA | CASSLGGQSYGYTF | TGCGCCAGCAGCTTGGGAGGACAGAGCTATGGCTACACCTTC
many | TRBJ2-3 | TRBV29-1 | NA | CSVAPEGPTDTQYF | TGCAGCGTCGCTCCGGAGGGGCCCACAGATACGCAGTATTTT
NA | TRBJ2-2 | TRBV6-5 | TRBD2 | CASGGGTGELFF | TGTGCCAGCGGGGGGGGCACCGGGGAGCTGTTTTTT
NA | TRBJ1-1 | TRBV7-6 | NA | CASSNTGGTEAFF | TGTGCCAGCAGTAATACGGGTGGCACTGAAGCTTTCTTT
many | TRBJ2-3 | TRBV20-1 | NA | CICGGGADTQYF | TGCATCTGCGGGGGCGGGGCAGATACGCAGTATTTT
many | TRBJ2-7 | TRBV15 | TRBD1 | CATSIQGQGEQYF | TGTGCCACCAGTATACAGGGACAGGGCGAGCAGTACTTC
many | TRBJ2-1 | TRBV20-1 | NA | CSASGLAGRDNEQFF | TGCAGTGCTAGCGGACTCGCGGGACGTGACAATGAGCAGTTCTTC
many | TRBJ2-3 | TRBV14 | TRBD2 | CASSRAGTTYTDTQYF | TGTGCCAGCAGCCGAGCCGGGACTACATACACAGATACGCAGTATTTT
few | TRBJ1-5 | TRBV6-6 | TRBD1 | CASSTDRDDQPQHF | TGTGCCAGCAGTACGGACAGGGACGATCAGCCCCAGCATTTT
many | TRBJ2-3 | TRBV29-1 | TRBD2 | CSVVLAGGGDTQYF | TGCAGCGTCGTACTAGCGGGAGGTGGAGATACGCAGTATTTT
many | TRBJ2-2 | TRBV6-5 | NA | CASSPTRDLTGELFF | TGTGCCAGCAGCCCTACCCGGGACTTAACCGGGGAGCTGTTTTTT
NA | TRBJ2-2 | TRBV12-3/TRBV12-4 | NA | CASSFGQTNTGELFF | TGTGCCAGCAGTTTTGGGCAGACGAACACCGGGGAGCTGTTTTTT
many | TRBJ2-3 | TRBV7-8 | NA | CASSLGVGTSTDTQYF | TGTGCCAGCAGCTTAGGGGTCGGGACTAGCACAGATACGCAGTATTTT
few | TRBJ2-3 | TRBV9 | NA | CASSVAGEGTDTQYF | TGTGCCAGCAGCGTAGCGGGGGAGGGCACAGATACGCAGTATTTT
few | TRBJ2-3 | TRBV12-3/TRBV12-4 | TRBD2 | CASSLVSKGLAGSDTQYF | TGTGCCAGCAGTTTAGTTTCTAAGGGACTAGCGGGATCGGATACGCAGTATTTT
many | TRBJ2-2 | TRBV7-3 | NA | CASSLTATGELFF | TGTGCCAGCAGCTTAACGGCCACCGGGGAGCTGTTTTTT
many | TRBJ2-7 | TRBV12-3/TRBV12-4 | TRBD1 | CASSFSAPGQGYEQYF | TGTGCCAGCAGTTTTTCCGCTCCGGGACAGGGCTACGAGCAGTACTTC
many | TRBJ2-1 | TRBV20-1 | TRBD2 | CSAGGGRGLWDNEQFF | TGCAGTGCTGGGGGGGGTCGAGGGCTTTGGGACAATGAGCAGTTCTTC
many | TRBJ2-7 | TRBV4-2 | TRBD1 | CASSPYRGSGEQYF | TGTGCCAGCAGCCCTTACAGGGGTTCGGGGGAGCAGTACTTC
NA | TRBJ1-1 | TRBV7-9 | NA | CASTLGSLGHQEAFF | TGTGCCAGCACTCTAGGGAGTCTTGGGCATCAGGAAGCTTTCTTT
few | TRBJ2-3 | TRBV7-2 | NA | CASSFGGSADTQYF | TGTGCCAGCAGCTTTGGTGGGTCCGCAGATACGCAGTATTTT